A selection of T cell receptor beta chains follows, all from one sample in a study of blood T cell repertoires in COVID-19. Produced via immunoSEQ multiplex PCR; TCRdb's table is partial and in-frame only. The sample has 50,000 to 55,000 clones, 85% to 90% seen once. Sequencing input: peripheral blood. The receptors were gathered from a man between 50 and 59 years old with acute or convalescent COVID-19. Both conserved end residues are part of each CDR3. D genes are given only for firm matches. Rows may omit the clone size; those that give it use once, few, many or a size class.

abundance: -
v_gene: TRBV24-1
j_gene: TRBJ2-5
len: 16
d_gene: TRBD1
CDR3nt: TGTGCCACCAGTGATTTCCCGGGACAGGGAGGGGAGACCCAGTACTTC
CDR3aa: CATSDFPGQGGETQYF

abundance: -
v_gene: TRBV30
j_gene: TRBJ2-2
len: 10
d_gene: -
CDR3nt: TGTGCCTGGAGTCGTAAGGAGCTGTTTTTT
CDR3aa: CAWSRKELFF

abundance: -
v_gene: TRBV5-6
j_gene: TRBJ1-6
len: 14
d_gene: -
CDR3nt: TGTGCCAGCAGCCTCACAATTACTAATTCACCCCTCCACTTT
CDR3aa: CASSLTITNSPLHF

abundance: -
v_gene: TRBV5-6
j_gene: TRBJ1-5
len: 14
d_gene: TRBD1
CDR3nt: TGTGCCAGCAGCAGTACAGGGGGCTCTCAGCCCCAGCATTTT
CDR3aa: CASSSTGGSQPQHF

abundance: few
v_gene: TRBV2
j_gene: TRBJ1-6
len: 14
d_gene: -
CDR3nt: TGTGCCAGCAGTGAACAGGATCTTAATTCACCCCTCCACTTT
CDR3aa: CASSEQDLNSPLHF

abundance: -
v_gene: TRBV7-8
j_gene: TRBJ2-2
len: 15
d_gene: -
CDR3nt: TGTGCCAGCAGCTTAGCCAGGGTGAACACCGGGGAGCTGTTTTTT
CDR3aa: CASSLARVNTGELFF

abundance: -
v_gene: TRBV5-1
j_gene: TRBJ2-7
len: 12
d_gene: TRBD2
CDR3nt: TGCGCCAGCAGGCGGGAGGCCTACGAGCAGTACTTC
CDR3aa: CASRREAYEQYF

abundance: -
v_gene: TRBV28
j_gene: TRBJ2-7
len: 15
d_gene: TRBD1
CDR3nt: TGTGCCAGCAGTCTGACAGGGGGCCTTTCCTACGAGCAGTACTTC
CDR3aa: CASSLTGGLSYEQYF

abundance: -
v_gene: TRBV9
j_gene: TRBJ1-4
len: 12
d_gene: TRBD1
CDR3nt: TGTGCCAGCAGTCGGGACAGTGAAAAACTGTTTTTT
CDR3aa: CASSRDSEKLFF

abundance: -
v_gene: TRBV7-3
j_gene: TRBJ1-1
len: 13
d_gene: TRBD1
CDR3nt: TGTGCCAGCAGCTCAGGGGGAAACACTGAAGCTTTCTTT
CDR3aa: CASSSGGNTEAFF

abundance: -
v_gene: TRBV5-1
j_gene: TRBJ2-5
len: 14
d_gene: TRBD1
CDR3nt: TGCGCCAGCAGCCCCCGAGGACAGGGAGAGACCCAGTACTTC
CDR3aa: CASSPRGQGETQYF

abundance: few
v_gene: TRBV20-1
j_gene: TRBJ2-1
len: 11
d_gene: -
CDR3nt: TGCAGTGCTAGGGGACAAAGTGAGCAGTTCTTC
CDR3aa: CSARGQSEQFF

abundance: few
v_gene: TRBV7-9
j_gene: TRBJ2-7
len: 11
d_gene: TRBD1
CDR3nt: TGTGCCAGCAGCTCGGACAGGGTCGAGTACTTC
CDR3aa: CASSSDRVEYF

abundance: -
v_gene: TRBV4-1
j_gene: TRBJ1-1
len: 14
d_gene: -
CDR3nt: TGCGCCAGCAGCCAAGTCAGGGAGGCCACTGAAGCTTTCTTT
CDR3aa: CASSQVREATEAFF

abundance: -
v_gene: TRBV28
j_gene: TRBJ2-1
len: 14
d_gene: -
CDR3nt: TGTGCCAGCAGCCGTAGCGGAACCTACAATGAGCAGTTCTTC
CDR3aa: CASSRSGTYNEQFF

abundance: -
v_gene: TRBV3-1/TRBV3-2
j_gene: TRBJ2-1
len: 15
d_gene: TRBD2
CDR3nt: TGTGCCAGCAGCCAAGTTAGCGGGAGCGGTAATGAGCAGTTCTTC
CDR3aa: CASSQVSGSGNEQFF

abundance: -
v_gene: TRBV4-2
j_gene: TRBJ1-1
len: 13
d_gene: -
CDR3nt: TGTGCCAGCAGCCGAACAGGGTCGACTGAAGCTTTCTTT
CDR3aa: CASSRTGSTEAFF

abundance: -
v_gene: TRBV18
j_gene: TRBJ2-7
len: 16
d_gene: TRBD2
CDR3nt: TGTGCCAGCTCACCACCGGGACTAGCGGGTCCCTACGAGCAGTACTTC
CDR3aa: CASSPPGLAGPYEQYF

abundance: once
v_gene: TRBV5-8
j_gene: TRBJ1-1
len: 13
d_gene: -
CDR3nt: TGTGCCAGCAGCTTGACCGGGGTCACTGAAGCTTTCTTT
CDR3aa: CASSLTGVTEAFF

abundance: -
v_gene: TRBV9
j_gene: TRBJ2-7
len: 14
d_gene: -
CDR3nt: TGTGCCAGCAGCGTAGGAGGTATGACCTACGAGCAGTACTTC
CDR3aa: CASSVGGMTYEQYF

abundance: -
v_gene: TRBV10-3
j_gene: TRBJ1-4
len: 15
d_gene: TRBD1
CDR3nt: TGTGCCATCTCAGATCACAGGGGGCAAGGAGAAAAACTGTTTTTT
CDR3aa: CAISDHRGQGEKLFF

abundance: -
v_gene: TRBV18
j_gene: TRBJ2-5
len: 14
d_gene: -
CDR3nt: TGTGCCAGCTCACCACGATCAGGGAAAGAGACCCAGTACTTC
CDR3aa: CASSPRSGKETQYF

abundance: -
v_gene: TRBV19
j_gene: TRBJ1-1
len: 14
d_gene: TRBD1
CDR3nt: TGTGCCAGTAGTCCGGGGACAGCGGTGACTGAAGCTTTCTTT
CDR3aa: CASSPGTAVTEAFF

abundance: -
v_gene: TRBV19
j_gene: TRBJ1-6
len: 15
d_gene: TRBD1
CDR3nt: TGTGCCAGTAGTGGAAGGACAGGGGGAAATTCACCCCTCCACTTT
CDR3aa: CASSGRTGGNSPLHF

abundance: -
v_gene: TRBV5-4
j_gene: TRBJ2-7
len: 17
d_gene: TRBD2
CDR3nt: TGTGCCAGCAGCTTGGGACTAGCGGGGGGTACCACCTACGAGCAGTACTTC
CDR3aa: CASSLGLAGGTTYEQYF

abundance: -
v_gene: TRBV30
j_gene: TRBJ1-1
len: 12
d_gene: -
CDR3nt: TGTGCCTGGAGTCCCCCGCGGGGGCGAGCTTTCTTT
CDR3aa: CAWSPPRGRAFF

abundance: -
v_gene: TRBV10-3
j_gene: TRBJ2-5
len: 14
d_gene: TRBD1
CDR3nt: TGTGCCATCAGTGTCGGGACAGCCCAAGAGACCCAGTACTTC
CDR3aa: CAISVGTAQETQYF

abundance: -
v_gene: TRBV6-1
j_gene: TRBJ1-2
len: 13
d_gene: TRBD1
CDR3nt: TGTGCCAGCAGACCCGGACAGGACTATGGCTACACCTTC
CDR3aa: CASRPGQDYGYTF

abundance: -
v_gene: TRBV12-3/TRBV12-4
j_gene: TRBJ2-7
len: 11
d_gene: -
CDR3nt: TGTGCCAGCAGTCAAAGAGGCGAGCAGTACTTC
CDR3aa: CASSQRGEQYF

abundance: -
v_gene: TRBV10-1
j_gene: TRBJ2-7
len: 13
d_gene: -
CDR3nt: TGCGCCAGCAGTGAGCGGGGTATCTACGAGCAGTACTTC
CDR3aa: CASSERGIYEQYF

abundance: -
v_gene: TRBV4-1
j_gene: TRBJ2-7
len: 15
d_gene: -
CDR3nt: TGCGCCAGCAGCCAAGCCAGCCCAGGGAGGTACGAGCAGTACTTC
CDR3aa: CASSQASPGRYEQYF

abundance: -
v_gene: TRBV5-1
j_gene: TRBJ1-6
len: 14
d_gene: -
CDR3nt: TGCGCCAGCAGGAGGGACATGGGGAATTCACCCCTCCACTTT
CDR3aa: CASRRDMGNSPLHF

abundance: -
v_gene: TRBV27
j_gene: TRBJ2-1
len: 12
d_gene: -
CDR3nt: TGTGCCAGCAGTTTGCCCCCGGATGAGCAGTTCTTC
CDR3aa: CASSLPPDEQFF

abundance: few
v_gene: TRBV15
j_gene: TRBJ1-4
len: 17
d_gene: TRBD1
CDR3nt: TGTGCCACCAGCAGAAAGATCCCGGGACAGGGGGTTGAAAAACTGTTTTTT
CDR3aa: CATSRKIPGQGVEKLFF

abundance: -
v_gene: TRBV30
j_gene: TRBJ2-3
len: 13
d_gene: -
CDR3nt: TGTGCCTGGAGTCCCCCCATACTGGATACGCAGTATTTT
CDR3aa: CAWSPPILDTQYF

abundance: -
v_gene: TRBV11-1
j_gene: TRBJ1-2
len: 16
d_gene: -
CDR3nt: TGTGCCAGCAGCAAAAGTGGGACTAGGGATTACTATGGCTACACCTTC
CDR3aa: CASSKSGTRDYYGYTF

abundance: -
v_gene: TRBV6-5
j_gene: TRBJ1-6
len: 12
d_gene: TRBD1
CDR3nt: TGTGCCAGCAGTCGACAGGGTTCGCCCCTCCACTTT
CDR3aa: CASSRQGSPLHF

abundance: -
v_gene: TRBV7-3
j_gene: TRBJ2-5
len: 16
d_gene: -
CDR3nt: TGTGCCAGCAGCTTAATGGGTAGGGGGAATCGGGAGACCCAGTACTTC
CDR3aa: CASSLMGRGNRETQYF

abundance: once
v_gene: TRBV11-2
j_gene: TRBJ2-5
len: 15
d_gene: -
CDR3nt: TGTGCCAGCAGCTTAGGTTGGGGCTTAAGGGAGACCCAGTACTTC
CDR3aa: CASSLGWGLRETQYF

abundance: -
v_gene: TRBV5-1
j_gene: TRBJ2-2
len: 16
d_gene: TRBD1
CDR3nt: TGCGCCAGCAGCTTGTACGGGACAGGGGACACCGGGGAGCTGTTTTTT
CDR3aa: CASSLYGTGDTGELFF

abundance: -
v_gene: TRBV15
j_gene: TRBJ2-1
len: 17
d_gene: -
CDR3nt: TGTGCCACCAGCAGAAATCCGTCGGTGCCGGCCTACAATGAGCAGTTCTTC
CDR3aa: CATSRNPSVPAYNEQFF

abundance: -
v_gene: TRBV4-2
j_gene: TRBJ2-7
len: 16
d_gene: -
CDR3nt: TGTGCCAGCAGCCAAGATCGGTCAGGGTGGACCTACGAGCAGTACTTC
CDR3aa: CASSQDRSGWTYEQYF

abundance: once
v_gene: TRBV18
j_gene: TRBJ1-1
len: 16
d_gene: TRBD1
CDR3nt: TGTGCCAGCTCACCACCGGGACAGGCACCGAACACTGAAGCTTTCTTT
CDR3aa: CASSPPGQAPNTEAFF

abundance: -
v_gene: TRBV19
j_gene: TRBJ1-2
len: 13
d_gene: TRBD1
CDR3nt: TGTGCCAGTAGAAAGGGGGCAGGGAATGGCTACACCTTC
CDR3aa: CASRKGAGNGYTF

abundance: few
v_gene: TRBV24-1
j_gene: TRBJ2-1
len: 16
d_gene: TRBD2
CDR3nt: TGTGCCACCAGTGATTTACGTAGCGGGAGGGGAAATGAGCAGTTCTTC
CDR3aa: CATSDLRSGRGNEQFF

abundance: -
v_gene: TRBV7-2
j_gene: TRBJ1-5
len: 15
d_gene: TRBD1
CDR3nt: TGTGCCAGCAGCTTCAGGACAGGGGGCTACCAGCCCCAGCATTTT
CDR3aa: CASSFRTGGYQPQHF

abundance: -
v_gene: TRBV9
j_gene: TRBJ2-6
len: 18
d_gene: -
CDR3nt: TGTGCCAGCAGCGTAGCTACGACGGGTGGTATTGAGGCCAACGTCCTGACTTTC
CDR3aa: CASSVATTGGIEANVLTF

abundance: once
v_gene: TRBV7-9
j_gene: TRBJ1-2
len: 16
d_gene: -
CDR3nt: TGTGCCAGCAGCTTTAATATCGGGGAAATCGGCTATGGCTACACCTTC
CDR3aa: CASSFNIGEIGYGYTF